This TCR beta chain was identified in a study of T cell responses to AZD1222 COVID-19 vaccine. Using immunoSEQ multiplex PCR, the repertoire was profiled, and TCRdb retains in-frame clones only, with some absent. Counted here are over 130,000 clones, 85% to 95% occurring once; the ten biggest clones make up 9% to 9.5%. CDR1 and CDR2 from the germline V gene are SEHNR and FQNEAQ (reference sequence). With 1 base removed from V and 10 bases from J, the gap between germline ends came to 13 bases. CDR3 length: 13 amino acids. The source of this sequence is an adult who received the AZD1222 COVID-19 vaccine. Sequencing was performed on peripheral blood, taken 28 days after the second AZD1222 dose. The rearrangement joins TRBV7-9 to TRBJ1-2; tentatively, D is TRBD1 (5 bases). The CDR3 region has the DNA TGTGCCAGCAGCTTAGGGGAAGCCGGGACCTACACCTTC. As protein: CASSLGEAGTYTF.